The table lists the clone carrying this T cell receptor (beta chain) with a few counts. TCRbeta library preparation incorporated unique molecular identifiers. TCRdb processed the PCR reads anew with MiXCR; each CDR3 protein has one entry. The table lists 500,000 or so distinct CDR3 sequences, about 33% of them singletons. The source of the sample is a study of T-cell reconstitution after alpha-beta-depleted transplantation in children. The CDR3 contains 14 residues. V lost 3 bases, J lost 4 bases, and 2 bases stayed unmatched. This chain uses TRBV12-3 or TRBV12-4 with TRBJ2-1, with TRBD2 matching 8 bases. The clonotype originates from a human donor who donated a stem cell graft to a child with aplastic anemia. This specimen consisted of PBMCs from the stem cell graft donor, obtained from the stem cell graft. CDR3 sequence: CASSFGGVYNEQFF. The CDR3 DNA reads TGTGCCAGCAGTTTCGGGGGGGTATACAATGAGCAGTTCTTC.